This TCR beta chain is drawn from a study of blood T cell repertoires in COVID-19. Profiled with immunoSEQ multiplex PCR; TCRdb holds only in-frame clones, not every one. The data contain approximately 25,000 clones, 70% to 90% of them singletons. The CDR3 is made up of 14 amino acids. Germline loops: CDR1 SGDLS, CDR2 YYNGEE. Trimming pared 3 bases from V and 5 bases from J, leaving 13 bases between. The TCR sequence derives from a woman over 75 with active or convalescent COVID-19. The sample comprised peripheral blood. V and J are TRBV9 and TRBJ2-3, with D maybe TRBD1 (6 bases). This chain's CDR3 is CASSGGGWGDTQYF. The CDR3 coding sequence is TGTGCCAGCAGCGGAGGGGGTTGGGGAGATACGCAGTATTTT.